The entry below describes one T cell receptor (beta chain). What it binds is not known. Method: immunoSEQ multiplex PCR; TCRdb's copy keeps in-frame clones and lacks some. The sample has a few million clones, just over 90% seen once. The junction had 8 bases not matched to a gene; V was cut back by 5 bases and J by 3 bases. The CDR3 is made up of 15 amino acids. CDR1 is PRHDT, CDR2 FYEKMQ, per germline (reference sequence). This record comes from a study of shared clonotypes between healthy human individuals. Study-wide background: Two female and a few male donors aged 18 to 49 were enrolled.

Findings of the study overall: Non-shared clonotypes displayed generation probabilities falling below those of clonotypes present in all four donors. Memory subsets generally showed smaller estimated richness than naive subsets did.

The specimen sequenced was naive CD4+ T cells from PBMCs. Regarding subset: CD45RA+ positively selected. The J gene is TRBJ2-3, the V gene TRBV13; the match to TRBD2 covers 7 bases. This TCR was recovered from a man in his late teens or twenties in good health. Some clones in this sample may be carry-over from other donors' samples. CDR3 region: CASSRGGAATDTQYF. The CDR3 DNA reads TGTGCCAGCAGCCGGGGAGGGGCGGCGACAGATACGCAGTATTTT.